This TCR beta chain was documented in a study of spatial heterogeneity in lung cancer. Study in general: Mean representation of each unique TCR and UMI combination in the raw reads exceeded 9.5 occurrences. The study's findings and limits: Tallies of expanded TCRs, which were sorted into ubiquitous and regional groups, correlated with counts of ubiquitous and regional nonsynonymous mutations, respectively. Tumor mutation count correlated with how many alpha and beta TCRs expanded intratumorally.

The CDR3 covers 14 residues. Per the germline V gene, CDR1 is KGHSH and CDR2 is LQKENI. Time point: sample taken at primary tumor resection. Untreated early-stage non-small cell lung cancer patients, some 70 in total, were the donors. Unsorted tumor, nontumor lung tissue or cryopreserved PBMC supplied the whole RNA. TCRdb re-called the 5' RACE reads with MiXCR, one entry per CDR3 protein. The sample records 5,200 or so distinct CDR3 sequences, approximately 4.1% being singletons. The sample holds many counts of this clonotype. Its specificity is not known. Just one base apart from a much larger clone, this may be a read error.

This sequence joins TRBV18 and TRBJ1-2; D gene uncertain. The starting material was lung tumor tissue, obtained at surgery. The source is a female donor with early-stage non-small cell lung cancer. CDR3 DNA sequence: TGTGCCAGCTCACAGGACCTGGCTAACTATGGCTACAACTTC. It codes for CASSQDLANYGYNF. The variable domain in full, completed from reference TRBV18 and TRBJ1-2, reads NAGVMQNPRHLVRRRGQEARLRCSPMKGHSHVYWYRQLPEEGLKFMVYLQKENIIDESGMPKERFSAEFPKEGPSILRIQQVVRGDSAAYFCASSQDLANYGYNFGSGTRLTVV.